This is a list of T cell receptor beta chains from one sample in a study of T cell responses to AZD1222 COVID-19 vaccine. Sequenced by immunoSEQ multiplex PCR; TCRdb stores in-frame clones only, minus some. The sample has around 110,000 clones; approximately 85% are singletons. The source was peripheral blood, collected on day 0 of MenACWY control vaccination. Receptors originate from an adult in good health. The CDR3 runs from the conserved cysteine through the conserved F or W. The D gene is left open where the match is weak. Expanded clones are given a class, and other clones once, few, many or no size at all.

J gene: TRBJ2-5
clone size: .
D gene: .
V gene: TRBV7-8
CDR3 DNA: TGTGCCAGCAGCCCAGGGTCAGGAGAGACCCAGTACTTC
CDR3 protein: CASSPGSGETQYF

J gene: TRBJ2-7
clone size: .
D gene: TRBD1
V gene: TRBV5-1
CDR3 DNA: TGCGCCAGCAGCTTGGGTGGGACAGGGGGCAACGAGCAGTACTTC
CDR3 protein: CASSLGGTGGNEQYF

J gene: TRBJ2-7
clone size: .
D gene: .
V gene: TRBV29-1
CDR3 DNA: TGCAGCGTGCGAGGGGCGGCTTCCTACGAGCAGTACTTC
CDR3 protein: CSVRGAASYEQYF

J gene: TRBJ2-4
clone size: .
D gene: .
V gene: TRBV5-1
CDR3 DNA: TGCGCCAGCAGCTTGGGGGAGACAGGGTGGAGGGAAAACATTCAGTACTTC
CDR3 protein: CASSLGETGWRENIQYF

J gene: TRBJ2-1
clone size: .
D gene: TRBD2
V gene: TRBV7-3
CDR3 DNA: TGTGCCAGCAGCCGCGGACTAGCGGGGATCAACAATGAGCAGTTCTTC
CDR3 protein: CASSRGLAGINNEQFF

J gene: TRBJ1-2
clone size: .
D gene: .
V gene: TRBV5-1
CDR3 DNA: TGCGCCAGCAGCTTGTGGAACGGAGGCTACACCTTC
CDR3 protein: CASSLWNGGYTF

J gene: TRBJ2-7
clone size: .
D gene: .
V gene: TRBV25-1
CDR3 DNA: TGTGCCAGCAGTGAATCCTTATCCCTGCGGACCCCCTCCCCCGAGCAGTACTTC
CDR3 protein: CASSESLSLRTPSPEQYF

J gene: TRBJ1-5
clone size: .
D gene: TRBD1
V gene: TRBV6-5
CDR3 DNA: TGTGCCAGCAAAAACAGGGGTAGCAATCAGCCCCAGCATTTT
CDR3 protein: CASKNRGSNQPQHF

J gene: TRBJ2-7
clone size: once
D gene: .
V gene: TRBV28
CDR3 DNA: TGTGCCAGCAGTTTTACTGTCGCCTACGAGCAGTACTTC
CDR3 protein: CASSFTVAYEQYF

J gene: TRBJ2-5
clone size: once
D gene: .
V gene: TRBV7-3
CDR3 DNA: TGTGCCAGCAGCTTAACGGCTAGCGTTAAGGAGACCCAGTACTTC
CDR3 protein: CASSLTASVKETQYF

J gene: TRBJ1-2
clone size: .
D gene: .
V gene: TRBV24-1
CDR3 DNA: TGTGCCACCAGTGATTCGGGGTGGGATGGCTATGGCTACACCTTC
CDR3 protein: CATSDSGWDGYGYTF

J gene: TRBJ2-3
clone size: few
D gene: TRBD2
V gene: TRBV3-1/TRBV3-2
CDR3 DNA: TGTGCCAGCAGCCAAGACATGGGACTAGCTAGCACAGATACGCAGTATTTT
CDR3 protein: CASSQDMGLASTDTQYF

J gene: TRBJ2-7
clone size: .
D gene: TRBD1
V gene: TRBV7-2
CDR3 DNA: TGTGCCAGCAGTCGACAGGGCTACGAGCAGTACTTC
CDR3 protein: CASSRQGYEQYF

J gene: TRBJ1-1
clone size: .
D gene: .
V gene: TRBV7-3
CDR3 DNA: TGTGCCAGCAGCCCGACGGACCCCTCTTTTGGAGAAGCTTTCTTT
CDR3 protein: CASSPTDPSFGEAFF

J gene: TRBJ1-6
clone size: .
D gene: TRBD1
V gene: TRBV5-1
CDR3 DNA: TGCGCCAGCAGCTTGGGGACAGGCTTCTCGCCCCTCCACTTT
CDR3 protein: CASSLGTGFSPLHF

J gene: TRBJ2-3
clone size: .
D gene: .
V gene: TRBV5-5
CDR3 DNA: TGTGCCAGCAGCGCTTCAGGACTAGATACGCAGTATTTT
CDR3 protein: CASSASGLDTQYF

J gene: TRBJ1-1
clone size: .
D gene: .
V gene: TRBV23-1
CDR3 DNA: TGCGCCAGCAGTCAATCGTCAGCAGGGAGAAAGGGGGACACTGAAGCTTTCTTT
CDR3 protein: CASSQSSAGRKGDTEAFF

J gene: TRBJ2-7
clone size: once
D gene: .
V gene: TRBV19
CDR3 DNA: TGTGCCAGTAGTATAGGAGCGGGCTATGCCTACGAGCAGTACTTC
CDR3 protein: CASSIGAGYAYEQYF

J gene: TRBJ1-5
clone size: few
D gene: .
V gene: TRBV9
CDR3 DNA: TGTGCCAGCAGCGTAGGACCCGATCAGCCCCAGCATTTT
CDR3 protein: CASSVGPDQPQHF

J gene: TRBJ2-7
clone size: .
D gene: TRBD1
V gene: TRBV18
CDR3 DNA: TGTGCCAGCTCACCAGCACCCCCACTACAGGGGGCAGGCGAGCAGTACTTC
CDR3 protein: CASSPAPPLQGAGEQYF

J gene: TRBJ1-5
clone size: once
D gene: .
V gene: TRBV4-3
CDR3 DNA: TGCGCCAGCAGCCAAGACAGGGGTCAGCCCCAGCATTTT
CDR3 protein: CASSQDRGQPQHF

J gene: TRBJ2-4
clone size: .
D gene: .
V gene: TRBV5-1
CDR3 DNA: TGCGCCAGCAGCTTGGCCGGCGGGGCTGGCAAAAACATTCAGTACTTC
CDR3 protein: CASSLAGGAGKNIQYF

J gene: TRBJ1-5
clone size: .
D gene: .
V gene: TRBV10-3
CDR3 DNA: TGTGCCATCAGTGCTGGACAGAGCAATCAGCCCCAGCATTTT
CDR3 protein: CAISAGQSNQPQHF

J gene: TRBJ2-4
clone size: .
D gene: TRBD2
V gene: TRBV5-4
CDR3 DNA: TGTGCCAGCAGCTCGCTCGGGGGGGGCAAAAACATTCAGTACTTC
CDR3 protein: CASSSLGGGKNIQYF

J gene: TRBJ1-2
clone size: .
D gene: .
V gene: TRBV29-1
CDR3 DNA: TGCAGCGTTGGGGTAGGCCGTAGTGGCTACACCTTC
CDR3 protein: CSVGVGRSGYTF

J gene: TRBJ2-2
clone size: .
D gene: TRBD1
V gene: TRBV5-7
CDR3 DNA: TGTGCCAGCAGCCAGGGACAGGGGCCCACCGGGGAGCTGTTTTTT
CDR3 protein: CASSQGQGPTGELFF

J gene: TRBJ2-3
clone size: .
D gene: TRBD2
V gene: TRBV3-1/TRBV3-2
CDR3 DNA: TGTGCCAGCAGCTCAGCGGGGGGTGGCGTTACGCAGTATTTT
CDR3 protein: CASSSAGGGVTQYF

J gene: TRBJ2-7
clone size: once
D gene: .
V gene: TRBV7-8
CDR3 DNA: TGTGCCAGCAGCTTATTACGGACCTCCTACGAGCAGTACTTC
CDR3 protein: CASSLLRTSYEQYF

J gene: TRBJ1-4
clone size: few
D gene: .
V gene: TRBV6-5
CDR3 DNA: TGTGCCAGCACTGTCGGACGGGACGAAAAACTGTTTTTT
CDR3 protein: CASTVGRDEKLFF

J gene: TRBJ2-2
clone size: .
D gene: TRBD2
V gene: TRBV7-6
CDR3 DNA: TGTGCCAGCAGCCGTGGACTAGCGGGGGGGCCTTCCGGGGAGCTGTTTTTT
CDR3 protein: CASSRGLAGGPSGELFF

J gene: TRBJ2-3
clone size: once
D gene: TRBD1
V gene: TRBV6-6
CDR3 DNA: TGTGCCAGCAGTTACAACCCGGACAGGGATACGCAGTATTTT
CDR3 protein: CASSYNPDRDTQYF

J gene: TRBJ1-2
clone size: .
D gene: .
V gene: TRBV11-2
CDR3 DNA: TGTGCCAGCAGCTTAGGGCAGGCCTATGGCTACACCTTC
CDR3 protein: CASSLGQAYGYTF

J gene: TRBJ1-4
clone size: .
D gene: TRBD1
V gene: TRBV3-1/TRBV3-2
CDR3 DNA: TGTGCCAGCAGCCAAGACTCCCGCCTTCCCCCCGGGACAGGGATTGAAAAACTGTTTTTT
CDR3 protein: CASSQDSRLPPGTGIEKLFF

J gene: TRBJ1-5
clone size: .
D gene: .
V gene: TRBV7-2
CDR3 DNA: TGTGCCAGCAGCTTAGACAGGGCCCTGGGGGTTCAGCCCCAGCATTTT
CDR3 protein: CASSLDRALGVQPQHF

J gene: TRBJ1-1
clone size: .
D gene: .
V gene: TRBV25-1
CDR3 DNA: TGTGCCAGCAGTTCGTTCGGGGGGAACACTGAAGCTTTCTTT
CDR3 protein: CASSSFGGNTEAFF

J gene: TRBJ1-5
clone size: .
D gene: .
V gene: TRBV5-5
CDR3 DNA: TGTGCCAGCAGCTCCCAGGCAGGTCCTCAGGGCAATCAGCCCCAGCATTTT
CDR3 protein: CASSSQAGPQGNQPQHF

J gene: TRBJ2-1
clone size: .
D gene: .
V gene: TRBV11-1
CDR3 DNA: TGTGCCAGCAGCTTGCCCAGACGGAATGAGCAGTTCTTC
CDR3 protein: CASSLPRRNEQFF

J gene: TRBJ1-1
clone size: .
D gene: TRBD1
V gene: TRBV2
CDR3 DNA: TGTGCCAGCAGCTTATACCGGGACAGGGGGAACACTGAAGCTTTCTTT
CDR3 protein: CASSLYRDRGNTEAFF

J gene: TRBJ1-2
clone size: .
D gene: .
V gene: TRBV27
CDR3 DNA: TGTGCCAGCAGCAGGAGGACAGACTATGGCTACACCTTC
CDR3 protein: CASSRRTDYGYTF

J gene: TRBJ1-1
clone size: .
D gene: TRBD1
V gene: TRBV5-1
CDR3 DNA: TGCGCCAGCCGGGAGGGGGCCACCACTGAAGCTTTCTTT
CDR3 protein: CASREGATTEAFF

J gene: TRBJ1-2
clone size: .
D gene: .
V gene: TRBV3-1/TRBV3-2
CDR3 DNA: TGTGCCAGCAGCCAAGCCCTTACCGGGAGCTATGGCTACACCTTC
CDR3 protein: CASSQALTGSYGYTF

J gene: TRBJ2-7
clone size: .
D gene: .
V gene: TRBV27
CDR3 DNA: TGTGCCAGCAGTTTAACAGGAGAGTCCTACGAGCAGTACTTC
CDR3 protein: CASSLTGESYEQYF

J gene: TRBJ1-5
clone size: .
D gene: .
V gene: TRBV5-6
CDR3 DNA: TGTGCCAGCAGCTTGGGTCAGCCCCAGCATTTT
CDR3 protein: CASSLGQPQHF

J gene: TRBJ2-7
clone size: .
D gene: .
V gene: TRBV18
CDR3 DNA: TGTGCCAGCTCACCGGCAGGGACCTCCTACGAGCAGTACTTC
CDR3 protein: CASSPAGTSYEQYF

J gene: TRBJ1-1
clone size: few
D gene: .
V gene: TRBV29-1
CDR3 DNA: TGCAGCGTTGACCCGGGGGCAGCCTACACTGAAGCTTTCTTT
CDR3 protein: CSVDPGAAYTEAFF

J gene: TRBJ2-3
clone size: .
D gene: TRBD2
V gene: TRBV7-6
CDR3 DNA: TGTGCCAGCAGCTTCGAACCGGGACTAGAGGCAGATACGCAGTATTTT
CDR3 protein: CASSFEPGLEADTQYF

J gene: TRBJ2-6
clone size: .
D gene: .
V gene: TRBV9
CDR3 DNA: TGTGCCAGCAGCGTATATGGGGCCAACGTCCTGACTTTC
CDR3 protein: CASSVYGANVLTF

J gene: TRBJ1-1
clone size: .
D gene: .
V gene: TRBV5-6
CDR3 DNA: TGTGCCAGCAGAGGGGAGCCGGGAGTGGCTGAAGCTTTCTTT
CDR3 protein: CASRGEPGVAEAFF